Listed below are T cell receptor beta chains from one sample, sequenced in a study of T cell responses to AZD1222 COVID-19 vaccine. The assay was immunoSEQ multiplex PCR, and TCRdb's table has in-frame clones only and misses some. The sample holds 150,000 to 160,000 clones, about 88% seen once. The sample in question was peripheral blood, obtained after recovery from COVID-19. The source is an adult who had recovered from COVID-19. CDR3s include the opening cysteine and the closing phenylalanine or tryptophan. D genes are given only for firm matches.

TRBV7-2,TRBJ1-5,TRBD1,CASSSGQGVKVGPQHF,TGTGCCAGCAGCTCGGGACAGGGTGTGAAGGTAGGGCCCCAGCATTTT
TRBV27,TRBJ1-1,.,CASSSLGGGTEAFF,TGTGCCAGCAGTTCTCTCGGGGGAGGCACTGAAGCTTTCTTT
TRBV14,TRBJ1-1,.,CASSQQADNTEAFF,TGTGCCAGCAGCCAACAGGCGGATAACACTGAAGCTTTCTTT
TRBV5-4,TRBJ2-3,TRBD2,CASSLKSGRPTDTQYF,TGTGCCAGCAGCTTGAAAAGCGGGAGGCCCACAGATACGCAGTATTTT
TRBV5-1,TRBJ1-1,.,CASSPSRQMNTEAFF,TGCGCCAGCAGCCCCAGTAGACAGATGAACACTGAAGCTTTCTTT
TRBV6-1,TRBJ1-2,.,CASSDEGRAVGYGYTF,TGTGCCAGCAGTGACGAGGGACGGGCGGTCGGCTATGGCTACACCTTC
TRBV4-2,TRBJ1-4,TRBD1,CASSQARDSRSENEKLFF,TGTGCCAGCAGCCAAGCCCGGGACAGCAGATCCGAAAATGAAAAACTGTTTTTT
TRBV9,TRBJ2-6,.,CASSIGTSGANVLTF,TGTGCCAGCAGTATAGGGACTTCGGGGGCCAACGTCCTGACTTTC
TRBV12-3/TRBV12-4,TRBJ1-1,.,CASSPGGGEAFF,TGTGCCAGCAGTCCCGGGGGCGGTGAAGCTTTCTTT
TRBV5-1,TRBJ2-4,TRBD2,CASSLYSGRADKAKNIQYF,TGCGCCAGCAGCCTTTATAGCGGGAGGGCCGATAAAGCCAAAAACATTCAGTACTTC
TRBV2,TRBJ2-7,TRBD1,CASSLRPGQETYEQYF,TGTGCCAGCAGTCTCCGACCGGGACAGGAGACCTACGAGCAGTACTTC
TRBV28,TRBJ1-5,.,CASSRQQENQPQHF,TGTGCCAGCAGTCGGCAACAGGAGAATCAGCCCCAGCATTTT
TRBV5-4,TRBJ1-2,TRBD1,CASSIPGGAGGYTF,TGTGCCAGCAGCATTCCAGGGGGCGCAGGAGGCTACACCTTC